This record concerns one T cell receptor beta chain sequence. The clone's antigen remains unknown. Base qualities were left out, and no much larger clone turns up one base away. Using the deep immunoSEQ assay, multiplex PCR amplified TCR CDR3 regions from genomic DNA. Genomic DNA extracted from each cell subset was distributed evenly over all wells of several immunoSEQ 96-well plates, and each plate served as one replicate. Each replicate PCR for sorted subsets received around 200 ng genomic DNA, equal to tens of thousands of T cell genomes. Purified libraries were quantified with a Qubit 3.0 fluorometer, sized on a Bioanalyzer 2100, and re-quantified with the KAPA Library Quantification kit. Each immunoSEQ 96-well plate was sequenced on its own single-read 150-cycle Illumina NextSeq 550 flow cell. From the authors' description of their analysis: Because only junctional sequences without quality scores were contained in the immunoSEQ output, filtering matching that applied to full-length reads could not be performed. Sequences were annotated with PyIR, a Python wrapper for IgBLAST v1.9, using IMGT germline references to assign V/J genes and CDR3. Reads were filtered out if the reads had weak V/J assignments (E-value above 1e-6), no CDR3, stop codons, out-of-frame junctions, or ambiguous translated residues. V3J clonotypes were defined as sequences sharing the same inferred V gene, J gene, and CDR3 amino acid sequence. Percentage overlap between repertoires was calculated by dividing the number of shared unique clonotypes by the size of the smaller repertoire. RTK rarefaction, the Chao1 estimator, and Recon v2.1 estimates of unobserved clonotypes were used to assess repertoire richness. OLGA was used to compute generation probabilities for all TCRbeta clonotypes that the gDNA method yielded from a few donors. Drawn from immuneACCESS, this table holds only the in-frame rearrangements with V and J called that TCRdb kept. Clones are partly lost; checked studies trace under half to an unresolved V gene and leave the rest unexplained. The V and J calls and clone size were taken over from that table, and D and trimming were inferred from the DNA. The sample table records around 940,000 clones; over 75% of these occur just once. Approximately 1.5% of the sample comes from the top ten.

This record belongs to a study of shared clonotypes between healthy human individuals (dated by TCRdb to about 2020). With regard to the full study: The cohort comprised a couple of women and a few men aged 18 to 49 years. Libraries were prepared and TCR repertoires were sequenced by different laboratories using diverse techniques, in order to increase sequencing depth and limit assay-specific biases. To estimate repertoire size and how much clonotype sharing occurs between individuals, the study deeply sequenced the blood TCR repertoires of five healthy adults. For each donor, CD4 naive and CD4 memory were each given three plates, CD8 naive was given two plates, and CD8 memory was given one plate. Between about 0.8 and 9 billion PBMCs per donor were obtained by leukapheresis.

From the cysteine through the phenylalanine, the CDR3 covers 13 amino acids. Only CDR3 DNA is held: 39 bases, read in frame from base 1. CDR1 SGHDN and CDR2 FVKESK are derived from the germline V gene. V lost 7 bases and J lost 3 bases, and the count of bases not matched to a germline gene is 3. Donors were healthy HIV-negative adults with no recently reported acute infections or vaccinations. Every donor was a Caucasian adult living in Nashville, Tennessee, USA. CD4+ T cells were enriched through magnetic negative selection, after which naive cells were positively selected on CD45RA and the remaining negative fraction served as the memory subset. Blood was collected by leukapheresis, and PBMCs were isolated by Ficoll-Histopaque density gradient centrifugation and then cryopreserved in liquid nitrogen vapor phase. Purity and quantity of every magnetically sorted T cell population were checked by analytical flow cytometry. Genomic DNA was isolated from every sorted fraction and measured by UV absorbance on a Nanodrop 2000c.

Here is what the overall study found, with its caveats: Rarefaction of sorted-subset datasets indicated incomplete sequencing despite the large sequencing depth. Compared with non-shared clonotypes, the clonotypes found in all four sorted-subset donors had higher generation probabilities. Sharing across a few donors was observed for around 4.8% of naive CD4, over 3% of naive CD8, about 2.3% of memory CD4, and 0.4% of memory CD8 clonotypes. Based on pairwise subsampling, the degree of clonotype sharing among donors was expected to be affected by sequencing depth. Only blood was sampled, and tissue TCR repertoires likely differ from those in blood. The genetic and exposure-history diversity represented was limited by the small number of donors. Naive subsets generally had larger estimated clonotype richness than memory subsets.

The V and J segments used are TRBV14 and TRBJ2-7; a stretch of 10 junction bases matches TRBD1. The TCR sequence derives from a young man in good health. The material sequenced was memory CD4+ T cells sorted from blood. Explained via the paper, the cell subset or site label denotes: CD45RA-negative fraction. The CDR3 here reads CASTRDRGYEQYF. The nucleotide sequence reads as follows: TGTGCCAGCACGCGGGACAGGGGCTACGAGCAGTACTTC.